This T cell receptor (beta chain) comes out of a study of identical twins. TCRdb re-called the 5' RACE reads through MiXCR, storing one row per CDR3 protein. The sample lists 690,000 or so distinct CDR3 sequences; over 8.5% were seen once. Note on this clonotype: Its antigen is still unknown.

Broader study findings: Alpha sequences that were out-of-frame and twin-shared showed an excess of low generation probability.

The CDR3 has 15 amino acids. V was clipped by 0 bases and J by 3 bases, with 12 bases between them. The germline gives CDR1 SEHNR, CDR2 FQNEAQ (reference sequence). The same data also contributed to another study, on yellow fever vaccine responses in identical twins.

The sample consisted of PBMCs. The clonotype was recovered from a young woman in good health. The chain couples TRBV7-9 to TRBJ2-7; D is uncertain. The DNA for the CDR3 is TGTGCCAGCAGCTTAGCCCCCGCGGCCGACTACGAGCAGTACTTC. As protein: CASSLAPAADYEQYF. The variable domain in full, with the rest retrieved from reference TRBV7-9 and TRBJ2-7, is DTGVSQNPRHKITKRGQNVTFRCDPISEHNRLYWYRQTLGQGPEFLTYFQNEAQLEKSRLLSDRFSAERPKGSFSTLEIQRTEQGDSAMYLCASSLAPAADYEQYFGPGTRLTVT.